The 16 T cell receptor beta chains below all came from one sample that was sequenced in a study of Ad26.COV2.S vaccination and SARS-CoV-2 variants. Only in-frame clones appear in the TCRdb table, and some are missing; sequencing was by immunoSEQ multiplex PCR. The sample has 400,000 to 450,000 clones, 92% seen once. The treatment here: roughly 20 received Ad26.COV2.S at low or high dose, single or two shots; 5 received placebo; per-sample allocation not given. Samples came from day 63 after the first vaccine or placebo injection. Sequences were derived from peripheral blood, sampled in a trial of Ad26.COV2.S vaccine versus placebo. The receptor set was obtained from a person aged 18 to 59 who received the Ad26.COV2.S COVID-19 vaccine or a placebo.

J is TRBJ2-1 and V is TRBV7-2, with D uncertain. This CDR3 is 15 amino acids long. V dropped 3 bases and J dropped 1 base, with 10 bases sitting between them. Germline V lookup: CDR1 SGHTA, CDR2 FQGNSA. The CDR3 nucleotides are TGTGCCAGCAGCTTTGGGTCGGCGTCCTACAATGAGCAGTTCTTC. Residues: CASSFGSASYNEQFF.

The gene calls are TRBV5-6 and TRBJ1-3; D gene unclear. Trimming shortened V by 0 bases and J by 4 bases, and 8 bases separated the two germline ends. CDR1 and CDR2 (germline): SGHDT, YYEEEE. The CDR3 runs to 14 residues. CDR3 sequence reads: CASSLEPAGNTIYF. The CDR3 DNA sequence: TGTGCCAGCAGCTTGGAACCCGCCGGAAACACCATATATTTT.

The rearrangement joins TRBV27 to TRBJ1-5; D remains unclear. The germline V gene has CDR1 MNHEY and CDR2 SMNVEV (reference sequence). This CDR3 is 16 amino acids long. V was trimmed by 7 bases and J by 0 bases, leaving 16 bases between them. CDR3 sequence (DNA): TGTGCCAGCAACCCAAGGGCGGGGTTTAGCAATCAGCCCCAGCATTTT. Translating it yields CASNPRAGFSNQPQHF.

V gene TRBV9 combines with J gene TRBJ1-1, with D maybe TRBD1 (5 bases). The CDR3 totals 14 residues. Trimming removed 3 bases at V and 6 bases at J, with 15 bases between. The V gene's germline CDR1 is SGDLS and CDR2 YYNGEE. CDR3 coding DNA: TGTGCCAGCAGCGGAGCCGGGACCCGGTCTGAAGCTTTCTTT. Protein: CASSGAGTRSEAFF.

This clone was detected only once. V gene TRBV7-9 combines with J gene TRBJ2-3; 7 positions agree with TRBD1. The CDR3 spans 14 residues. Germline V CDR1 and CDR2: SEHNR, FQNEAQ (reference sequence). V shed 6 bases and J 2 bases; nucleotides not matched to a gene: 5. The CDR3 sequence is CASRSRGPTDTQYF. The CDR3 DNA reads TGTGCCAGCAGGTCAAGGGGGCCCACAGATACGCAGTATTTT.

The chain links TRBV30 to TRBJ2-1; D tentatively fits TRBD1 or TRBD2 (6 bases each). Trimming left V 0 bases short and J 2 bases short, with 11 bases between. The CDR3 covers 15 residues. The V gene's germline CDR1 is GTSNPN and CDR2 SVGIG (reference sequence). The CDR3 here is CAWSVMGGAYNEQFF. The CDR3 nucleotides read TGTGCCTGGAGTGTTATGGGGGGCGCCTACAATGAGCAGTTCTTC.

The chain uses TRBV15 and TRBJ1-4; D ambiguous. The CDR3 runs 14 residues. The germline gives CDR1 LNHNV, CDR2 YYDKDF (reference sequence). Trimming removed 4 bases at V and 1 base at J, with 7 bases between. CDR3 amino acids: CATSTVGTNEKLFF. The CDR3 DNA reads as TGTGCCACCAGCACAGTAGGAACTAATGAAAAACTGTTTTTT.

V and J are TRBV7-2 and TRBJ2-7; 8 positions match TRBD2. In germline, CDR1 is SGHTA, CDR2 FQGNSA. The CDR3 loop spans 16 amino acids. V dropped 5 bases and J dropped 0; count of bases not matched to a gene: 9. CDR3 nucleotides: TGTGCCAGCAGCCCGTATAGCGGGATACGCTCCTACGAGCAGTACTTC. Its translation: CASSPYSGIRSYEQYF.

The chain recombines TRBV6-5 with TRBJ2-1; D not resolved. V lost 4 bases to trimming and J lost 10 bases, with 14 bases between them. Germline assignment: CDR1 MNHEY and CDR2 SVGAGI. The CDR3 has 13 residues. Here the CDR3 reads CASSLTRSGEQFF. As DNA, the CDR3 is TGTGCCAGCAGTTTGACTCGATCTGGGGAGCAGTTCTTC.

The rearrangement links TRBV4-3 to TRBJ2-6; D may be TRBD1 (5 bases). The CDR3 runs 18 residues. V gave up 0 bases and J gave up 4 bases, with 16 bases separating them. Germline values: CDR1 LGHNA, CDR2 YSLEER. The CDR3: CASSQDRARSPGANVLTF. CDR3 bases: TGCGCCAGCAGCCAAGACAGGGCTCGTTCGCCGGGGGCCAACGTCCTGACTTTC.

CDR3: CASSYGLAGVDEQFF. In DNA, the CDR3 is TGTGCCAGCAGTTACGGCCTAGCGGGGGTCGATGAGCAGTTCTTC. This chain links TRBV6-5 with TRBJ2-1; 10 bases align to TRBD2. The length of the CDR3 is 15 residues. The ends lost 2 bases at V and 8 bases at J; junction bases unmatched: 6. Germline loops: CDR1 MNHEY, CDR2 SVGAGI.

In its sample, this clone was seen once. The chain carries TRBV9 and TRBJ2-1; no firm D call. Germline V gives CDR1 SGDLS, CDR2 YYNGEE. The CDR3 loop spans 16 amino acids. Trimming cost V 0 bases and J 2 bases, with 12 bases left between them. The CDR3 DNA sequence: TGTGCCAGCAGCGTAGCTTTGGGCCCCACCTACAATGAGCAGTTCTTC. It is translated as CASSVALGPTYNEQFF.

CDR3 amino acids: CATQAGAGGNLNYGYTF. CDR3 bases: TGTGCCACTCAAGCGGGGGCAGGGGGCAACCTTAACTATGGCTACACCTTC. The chain links TRBV19 to TRBJ1-2, with 8 bases aligning to TRBD1. CDR3 length: 17 residues. V gave up 10 bases and J gave up 1 base; unmatched junction bases: 17. CDR1 and CDR2 (germline): LNHDA, SQIVND (reference sequence).

The V gene is TRBV4-3, the J gene TRBJ2-3; weak D call: TRBD2 (6 bases). Germline V gene data show CDR1 as LGHNA and CDR2 as YSLEER. The CDR3 has 15 amino acids. V was pared by 1 base and J by 6 bases, with 14 bases between. CDR3 region: CASSQAYSGGDTQYF. DNA of the CDR3: TGCGCCAGCAGCCAAGCGTATAGCGGAGGGGATACGCAGTATTTT.

J is TRBJ2-3 and V is TRBV9, with 8 bases identical to TRBD2. Trimming cost V 4 bases and J 3 bases; bases outside gene matches: 7. The length of the CDR3 is 15 residues. Germline V CDR1 and CDR2: SGDLS, YYNGEE. CDR3 region: CASSLRGGPTDTQYF. The CDR3, as DNA: TGTGCCAGCAGCCTACGGGGGGGCCCAACAGATACGCAGTATTTT.

The chain links TRBV10-3 to TRBJ2-7; D is uncertain. The germline CDR1 and CDR2 sequences are ENHRY and SYGVKD. There are 11 residues in the CDR3. Trimming took 1 base from V and 4 from J, leaving 2 bases between them. CDR3: CAISELYEQYF. For the CDR3, the DNA is TGTGCCATCAGTGAGTTATACGAGCAGTACTTC.